Each of the 12 T cell receptor beta chains below was sequenced from the same sample in a study of tumor and adjacent non-tumor tissue in lung cancer. The template was RNA from unsorted bulk tissue. More than 3 cm separated this lung sample from the edge of the tumor. A modified ARM-PCR protocol with three rounds of nested PCR amplified TCRbeta. TCRdb called the multiplex PCR reads again in MiXCR, with one record for every CDR3 protein. The sample carries about 76,000 distinct CDR3 sequences, approximately 80% recorded once. The sequencing sample was made of distant non-tumor lung tissue. The receptors were sampled from a man aged 55 to 70 with non-small cell lung cancer.

Concerning this clonotype itself: The missing conserved phenylalanine or tryptophan at the end of this CDR3 makes a read error likely. The chain employs TRBV29-1 and TRBJ2-1; TRBD2 might be the D (6 bases). CDR3 length equals 14 residues. Germline lookup yields CDR1 SQVTM and CDR2 ANQGSEA. The CDR3 reads CNVELLAGVNEQFL. The DNA for the CDR3 is TGCAACGTTGAGCTACTAGCCGGCGTGAATGAGCAGTTCCTC.

This chain connects TRBV19 to TRBJ1-2; D gene unclear. The V gene lost 5 bases and the J gene lost 7 bases, with 20 bases spanning the gap. The CDR3 totals 15 residues. CDR1 and CDR2 from the germline V gene are LNHDA and SQIVND (reference sequence). The CDR3 sequence: CASSLSTESLRGYTF. The DNA of the CDR3 is TGTGCCAGTAGTTTATCAACAGAGTCTCTACGTGGCTACACCTTC.

In regard to this clonotype: A junction boundary mismatches the germline segment, possibly from a read error. The V and J genes are TRBV4-1 and TRBJ2-5; TRBD2 matches at 10 bases. Germline V gene lookup returns CDR1 MGHRA and CDR2 YSYEKL. The CDR3 totals 17 residues. DNA of the CDR3: TGCGCCAGCAGCCAAAATCGGCTAGCGGGGGAGTGGGAGACCCAATACTTC. Translating gives CASSQNRLAGEWETQYF.

J is TRBJ2-5 and V is TRBV11-1, with D possibly being TRBD2 (5 bases). This CDR3 contains 14 residues. Trimming pared 3 bases from V and 7 bases from J, leaving 15 bases between. The V gene's germline CDR1 is SGHAT and CDR2 FQDESV (reference sequence). DNA of the CDR3: TGTGCCAGCAGCTTCATACCGCGTGGAGGGACCCAGTACTTC. It yields the protein CASSFIPRGGTQYF.

V is TRBV7-9 and J is TRBJ1-3; perhaps TRBD1 as D (5 bases). Trimming shortened V by 4 bases and J by 2 bases, and 9 bases separated the two germline ends. This CDR3 spans 14 amino acids. Germline CDR1 SEHNR, CDR2 FQNEAQ (reference sequence). The CDR3 sequence is CASSSTEAGNTIYF. In DNA, the CDR3 is TGTGCCAGCAGCTCGACAGAGGCTGGAAACACCATATATTTT.

This clonotype appeared a single time. This chain connects TRBV20-1 to TRBJ1-3; no clear D gene. This CDR3 spans 11 amino acids. Germline-derived CDR1 and CDR2 are DFQATT and SNEGSKA (reference sequence). CDR3 nucleotide sequence: TGCATTGATAGGGTTCTGTACACCATATATTTT. It specifies CIDRVLYTIYF.

Concerning this clonotype: A read error is possible here, since a much larger clone lies one base away. J is TRBJ1-1 and V is TRBV5-1, with a possible D match to TRBD1 (5 bases). Germline V gene data show CDR1 as SGHRS and CDR2 as YFSETQ. The CDR3 is 14 amino acids. The CDR3 nucleotides are TGCGGCAGCAGCTTGGTTAGGGGCGGCACTGAAGCTTTCTTT. As protein: CGSSLVRGGTEAFF.

Concerning this clonotype itself: A much larger clone lies one base from this, so it may be a read error. The chain links TRBV7-3 to TRBJ2-1, with 8 bases that match TRBD2. Trimming took 5 bases from V and 7 from J; bases not matched to a gene: 10. The germline V gene has CDR1 SGHTA and CDR2 FQGTGA. The CDR3 is 15 amino acids. CDR3 nucleotide sequence: TGTGCCAGCAGCAATCCGGGACGGGGGGGGAATGAGCAGTTCTTC. Translated, it gives CASSNPGRGGNEQFF.

With regard to this clonotype: The conserved phenylalanine or tryptophan normally closing the CDR3 is absent here, so this likely arose from a read error. The chain joins TRBV11-2 to TRBJ2-5, with 7 bases that match TRBD1. This CDR3 comprises 14 residues. Germline lookup yields CDR1 SGHAT and CDR2 FQNNGV. Trimming took 7 bases from V and 2 from J; bases not matched to a gene: 7. In nucleotides, the CDR3 is TGTGCCAGCACCTCTGGACAGGTACAAGAGACCCAGTACTTA. This sequence encodes CASTSGQVQETQYL.

Of note for this clonotype: One end of the junction does not line up with germline, which may come from a read error. The chain employs TRBV11-2 and TRBJ1-1; TRBD1 matches at 8 bases. The germline V gene encodes CDR1 SGHAT and CDR2 FQNNGV. The CDR3 contains 14 residues. CDR3 sequence: CAGSLAPGTGGVFF. In nucleotides, the CDR3 is TGTGCCGGCAGCTTAGCCCCCGGGACAGGAGGGGTTTTCTTT.

The chain recombines TRBV5-1 with TRBJ2-7; 7 bases are shared with TRBD1. The J segment lost 1 base and the V segment lost 6 bases, leaving 16 bases of the junction unmatched. Germline CDR1 is SGHRS and CDR2 is YFSETQ. The CDR3 totals 17 residues. The DNA for the CDR3 is TGCGCCAGCAACCCTTGGCGTGACAGGGCCTATTCCTACGAGCAGTACTTC. Protein: CASNPWRDRAYSYEQYF.

Concerning this clonotype: Relative to the germline gene, one junction end is altered; a read error may explain this. The chain uses TRBV29-1 and TRBJ2-7, with 7 bases aligning to TRBD1. The germline gives CDR1 SQVTM, CDR2 ANQGSEA. This CDR3 has 15 residues. DNA for the CDR3: TGCAGCGTTGTTACGAGGGCAGGGGGAAGCTACGAGCCGTACTTC. Encoded protein: CSVVTRAGGSYEPYF.